This T cell receptor beta chain was documented in a study of response to subunit inactivated influenza vaccine. The study's findings and limits: Authors suggested that a seasonal influenza vaccination recruits few new T cells each time.

TCRdb recomputed calls from the RT-PCR reads with MiXCR, one row per CDR3 protein. The table has over 750,000 distinct CDR3 sequences, 21% seen once. CDR3 length: 16 amino acids. The germline CDR1 and CDR2 sequences are SEHNR and FQNEAQ (reference sequence). V lost 1 base and J lost 4, with 17 bases in between. A remark on this clonotype: Its antigen is not identified.

The receptor comes from a man aged 50-60 years who received an inactivated influenza vaccine. The input for sequencing was PBMCs from blood, taken 5 days after vaccination. This chain joins TRBV7-9 and TRBJ2-7; the D gene is possibly TRBD1 (6 bases). This CDR3 is CASSLDGGELVYEQYF. CDR3 DNA: TGTGCCAGCAGCTTAGATGGGGGCGAGTTGGTTTACGAGCAGTACTTC.